This T cell receptor beta chain was documented in a study of T cells in Graves' hyperthyroidism and ophthalmopathy (dated by TCRdb to the late 2010s). As for the study more broadly: Peripheral blood samples were taken at initial diagnosis, before any treatment was given. According to the paper, TCR Vbeta CDR3 sequencing was carried out on over 130 peripheral blood samples, which came from about 45 ophthalmopathy, approximately 72 hyperthyroidism and approximately 17 progressor patients. TCR V-J signatures able to tell the groups apart were searched for in a discovery cohort of 90 to 100 patients, of whom more than 40 had Graves' ophthalmopathy and around 57 had stable Graves' hyperthyroidism. Prospective prediction of ophthalmopathy was tested in an independent validation cohort of fewer than 20 hyperthyroidism patients and 15 to 17 patients who later progressed to ophthalmopathy. For training and testing, the 100 or so patients in the discovery cohort were randomly divided in a 7:3 ratio. After blood sampling, hyperthyroidism patients were treated with methimazole at a starting dose of 30 mg daily, and ophthalmopathy patients were treated with high-dose intravenous methylprednisolone. The study also compared thyroid tissue and blood T-cell repertoires from several Graves' hyperthyroidism patients.

TCR beta CDR3 regions were amplified from RNA transcripts. The first round of RT-PCR for the TCR CDR3 was performed with the HTBI primer set and the Qiagen OneStep RT-PCR kit. Libraries were constructed in a second round of multiplex PCR, after which size selection and purification were carried out. Paired-end sequencing of the libraries was performed with 100 bp reads on an Illumina HiSeq2000. The paper's processing steps were these. SOAPnuke was used to process the raw data, throwing out any read that contained adapters or uncalled bases, had a mean Phred below 15, or lacked an exact constant-primer or identifier match. COPE v1.2.5 was used to merge high-quality paired reads, and clonotypes were defined as unique nucleotide sequences. MiTCR v1.1 was used to align clonotypes to the IMGT TRBV, TRBD and TRBJ reference segments. The analysis included only V-J combinations with a frequency above 0.0001, which together covered 98% to 99.2% of the repertoires. A TCS score was defined as the ratio of F50 (clonal expansion) to E x V (chaos), with BLOSUM62-based TCRdist applied between CDR3 peptides within each V-J. Welch's t-statistics and random forest reduced around 550 V-J features to roughly 13, which were used in a naive Bayes classifier (R e1071). The similarity between thyroid and blood repertoires was quantified using the Morisita-Horn index. The public reads were run again by TCRdb, first through fastp at Q25 and then through MiXCR, and only productive beta chains were kept. Each entry is one CDR3 protein sequence, shown with its most common DNA and genes. TCRdb, rather than the study authors, made the V and J calls. The sample table shows about 59,000 distinct CDR3 sequences, and about 50% are seen once. The ten largest clones add up to 2.5% to 4% of the sample.

As encoded in the germline V gene (reference sequence), CDR1 is SEHNR while CDR2 is FQNEAQ. The CDR3, from cysteine to phenylalanine, totals 15 residues. Only CDR3 DNA remains: 45 bases, in frame from the first base. The full study reports these points: In validation, progression to ophthalmopathy was predicted by the model with almost 71% sensitivity and roughly 76% specificity, a median of approximately 6.5 months before onset. A model built on a 13 V-J signature distinguished ophthalmopathy from stable hyperthyroidism, reaching roughly 88% sensitivity and 81% to 83% specificity in cross-validation and 80%/75% in testing. Most expanded thyroid clonotypes (frequency above 0.001) were also detected in blood, a finding suggesting that blood repertoires may reflect thyroid immune responses. Sample size was not statistically predetermined, and investigators were not blinded to group allocation.

Moderately to severely active disease, a Clinical Activity Score of at least 3, a NOSPECS grade of at least 4, and a duration under 3 months were present in ophthalmopathy patients. Any patient with an uncontrolled infection, another autoimmune disease, pregnancy or lactation was excluded. Diagnoses were established on the basis of clinical symptoms, serum thyroxine and TRAb, thyroid ultrasound, and orbital computed tomography. PBMCs were separated from roughly 9.3 ml of fresh peripheral blood using Ficoll-Paque density gradient centrifugation. Total RNA was extracted using Trizol reagent, and RNA quality was assessed on an Agilent 2100 Bioanalyzer. Comment on this clonotype: Its antigen is unknown. A read error may be the cause here, since a much bigger clone is one base away.

This TCR came from a woman aged 55-70 years with Graves' ophthalmopathy. The V and J genes are TRBV7-9 and TRBJ2-1; the D gene assignment is perhaps TRBD1 or TRBD2, with each matching 5 bases. Material: blood. The CDR3 region: CASSDGDGGYNKQFF. The nucleotide sequence is TGTGCCAGCAGCGACGGGGACGGAGGCTACAATAAGCAGTTCTTC.